This T cell receptor beta chain came from a study of blood T cell repertoires in COVID-19. About the study: The study drew acute and convalescent COVID-19 samples from the United States, Italy and Spain. Sources were T cells, B-cell-depleted T cells, or PBMCs; the material itself was cDNA or gDNA.

Methods used by the authors: Amplifying reference gene primers gave estimates of nucleated cell counts. Sequencing used immunoSEQ multiplex PCR; TCRdb keeps in-frame clones, though not all of them. The V and J calls and clone size are taken from that table; D and trimming were inferred from the DNA. The sample includes approximately 470,000 clones, 75% to 90% of them seen just once. Sequenced input: peripheral blood. The TCR comes from a human donor in a cohort sampled during active COVID-19.

The CDR3 nucleotides are TGTGCCAGCAGCTCGGGCGGACAGGGGCGTGTCACTGAAGCTTTCTTT. The encoded protein is CASSSGGQGRVTEAFF. This chain links TRBV11-2 with TRBJ1-1, with 9 bases matching TRBD1. In germline, CDR1 is SGHAT, CDR2 FQNNGV. The trim removed 4 bases at V and 4 bases at J, leaving 10 bases unmatched. The CDR3 runs 16 residues.